A selection of T cell receptor beta chains follows, all from one sample in a study of CD8 T cells in Susac syndrome. TCRdb reprocessed the immunoSEQ multiplex PCR reads with MiXCR, giving one entry per CDR3 protein. The profile shows about 180,000 distinct CDR3 sequences, about 94% of them singletons. The sequenced sample consisted of CD4+ T cells from PBMCs. The receptors were sampled from a human donor with multiple sclerosis. CDR3s include the opening cysteine and the closing phenylalanine or tryptophan. Fields, in order: J gene, clone size, V gene, D gene, CDR3 protein, CDR3 DNA. D genes are given only for firm matches. A clone size is listed for some rows: how often the clone was seen (once, few, many), or a class if it is expanded.

TRBJ1-2	.	TRBV30	.	CAWSVSGAGAYGYTF	TGTGCCTGGAGCGTTTCTGGGGCAGGTGCCTATGGCTACACCTTC
TRBJ2-1	few	TRBV7-2	TRBD2	CASSLGLAGGHEQFF	TGTGCCAGCAGCTTAGGACTAGCGGGGGGCCATGAGCAGTTCTTC
TRBJ2-7	once	TRBV7-6	TRBD1	CASSSTGGPFYEQYF	TGTGCCAGCAGCTCAACAGGGGGTCCTTTCTACGAGCAGTACTTC
TRBJ2-1	.	TRBV30	TRBD2	CAWSVGGGIHEQFF	TGTGCCTGGAGTGTCGGCGGGGGGATACATGAGCAGTTCTTC
TRBJ2-1	.	TRBV30	TRBD1	CAWSLRQGVGNEQFF	TGTGCCTGGAGTCTTAGACAGGGGGTTGGAAATGAGCAGTTCTTC
TRBJ2-1	.	TRBV6-5	TRBD1	CASSPRDRGRYEQFF	TGTGCCAGCAGTCCGAGGGACAGGGGTCGTTATGAGCAGTTCTTC
TRBJ1-2	.	TRBV7-9	.	CASSLVGSSTHTF	TGTGCCAGCAGCTTAGTAGGATCCTCGACGCACACCTTC
TRBJ2-1	.	TRBV5-1	.	CASSLRREQEQFF	TGCGCCAGCAGCTTGCGCCGCGAACAGGAGCAGTTCTTC
TRBJ2-7	.	TRBV30	TRBD1	CAWSLFRQGYEQYF	TGTGCCTGGAGTTTGTTCCGACAGGGGTACGAGCAGTACTTC
TRBJ1-4	.	TRBV20-1	.	CSARGGGTLYF	TGCAGTGCTAGAGGGGGGGGGACCCTCTATTTT
TRBJ1-1	.	TRBV5-6	.	CASRRDTEAFF	TGTGCCAGCCGAAGAGACACTGAAGCTTTCTTT
TRBJ1-1	once	TRBV30	.	CAWSRTTGTEAFF	TGTGCCTGGAGTCGGACTACGGGCACTGAAGCTTTCTTT
TRBJ2-7	.	TRBV19	.	CASSMETASYEQYF	TGTGCCAGTAGTATGGAGACCGCGTCCTACGAGCAGTACTTC
TRBJ1-3	.	TRBV15	.	CATSRLQGSGNTIYF	TGTGCCACCAGCAGACTGCAGGGTTCGGGAAACACCATATATTTT
TRBJ1-2	.	TRBV15	.	CATSRDRYGYTF	TGTGCCACCAGCAGGGACCGGTATGGCTACACCTTC
TRBJ1-6	few	TRBV4-1	TRBD1	CASSPTRGQGRSPLHF	TGCGCCAGCAGCCCAACTAGGGGACAGGGACGCTCACCCCTCCACTTT
TRBJ2-1	.	TRBV5-1	TRBD1	CASSLVLGQGYNEQFF	TGCGCCAGCAGCTTGGTTCTGGGACAGGGCTACAATGAGCAGTTCTTC
TRBJ2-7	.	TRBV29-1	.	CSVAAGEGGEQYF	TGCAGCGTTGCGGCAGGGGAAGGGGGCGAGCAGTACTTC
TRBJ1-2	.	TRBV30	TRBD1	CAWSVGQGWRGYTF	TGTGCCTGGAGTGTAGGACAGGGATGGAGGGGCTACACCTTC
TRBJ1-3	.	TRBV20-1	.	CSAVRSAPGNTIYF	TGCAGTGCTGTCCGGAGTGCTCCTGGAAACACCATATATTTT
TRBJ1-6	once	TRBV5-6	.	CASSERGWGSYNSPLHF	TGTGCCAGCAGCGAACGGGGATGGGGCTCCTATAATTCACCCCTCCACTTT
TRBJ2-7	.	TRBV11-3	TRBD1	CASSRETDREQYF	TGTGCCAGCAGCAGAGAGACGGACAGGGAGCAGTACTTC
TRBJ1-3	.	TRBV20-1	.	CSPHRAANTIYF	TGCAGTCCGCATAGGGCTGCGAACACCATATATTTT
TRBJ2-1	.	TRBV2	.	CASSEMFSEQFF	TGTGCCAGCAGTGAGATGTTTAGTGAGCAGTTCTTC
TRBJ2-7	.	TRBV29-1	TRBD1	CSVFRGGTGGIYEQYF	TGCAGCGTCTTCAGGGGAGGGACAGGGGGTATCTACGAGCAGTACTTC
TRBJ2-5	.	TRBV29-1	.	CSVEDPMEGAWVETQYF	TGCAGCGTTGAAGATCCGATGGAGGGGGCTTGGGTGGAGACCCAGTACTTC
TRBJ2-1	.	TRBV12-3/TRBV12-4	.	CASSTRVQGEQFF	TGTGCCAGCAGTACCAGGGTTCAAGGTGAGCAGTTCTTC
TRBJ1-4	.	TRBV11-1	.	CASSRVGTGTEVF	.
TRBJ1-2	once	TRBV12-3/TRBV12-4	TRBD1	CASSPTGQHYGYTF	TGTGCCAGCAGTCCCACGGGACAGCACTATGGCTACACCTTC
TRBJ2-1	few	TRBV19	.	CASRRSYNEQFF	TGTGCCAGTAGGAGGTCCTACAATGAGCAGTTCTTC
TRBJ1-5	.	TRBV2	.	CASSPRQDPGQPQHF	TGTGCCAGCAGTCCCCGACAGGACCCCGGTCAGCCCCAGCATTTT
TRBJ2-2	.	TRBV3-1	TRBD1	CASSLVQGTGELFF	TGTGCCAGCAGCCTAGTACAGGGGACCGGGGAGCTGTTTTTT
TRBJ2-7	few	TRBV6-2/TRBV6-3	.	CASSYSGTYEQYF	TGTGCCAGCAGTTACTCGGGGACTTACGAGCAGTACTTC
TRBJ2-5	.	TRBV7-2	.	CASSPSTGMGGETQYF	TGTGCCAGCAGCCCGTCGACAGGGATGGGGGGCGAGACCCAGTACTTC
TRBJ2-7	.	TRBV7-3	TRBD2	CASSSREGYEQYF	TGTGCCAGCAGCTCGCGGGAGGGGTACGAGCAGTACTTC
TRBJ1-5	once	TRBV11-2	.	CASSTGIISNQPQHF	TGTGCCAGCAGCACAGGGATAATAAGCAATCAGCCCCAGCATTTT
TRBJ1-5	.	TRBV2	.	CASSEGGPSNQPQHF	TGTGCCAGCAGTGAGGGAGGGCCCAGCAATCAGCCCCAGCATTTT
TRBJ2-7	.	TRBV28	.	CASSLWASAEQYF	TGTGCCAGCAGTTTATGGGCTTCCGCCGAGCAGTACTTC
TRBJ2-7	.	TRBV27	.	CASRRRDTSYEQYF	TGTGCCAGCAGGAGACGGGACACTTCCTACGAGCAGTACTTC
TRBJ2-7	once	TRBV29-1	.	CSARARGPQGEQYF	TGCAGCGCACGGGCAAGGGGTCCCCAAGGGGAGCAGTACTTC
TRBJ2-7	.	TRBV3-1	.	CASSTAGYEQYF	TGTGCCAGCAGTACCGCAGGGTACGAGCAGTACTTC
TRBJ2-5	.	TRBV29-1	.	CSVGEPQETQYF	TGCAGCGTTGGGGAGCCACAAGAGACCCAGTACTTC
TRBJ2-3	once	TRBV10-3	.	CAISLNQADTQYF	TGTGCCATCAGCCTTAACCAGGCAGATACGCAGTATTTT
TRBJ2-2	.	TRBV30	.	CAWSGQSSGGARATNF	TGTGCCTGGAGTGGACAGAGTTCAGGTGGGGCTAGAGCTACCAATTTT
TRBJ2-2	.	TRBV24-1	.	CATSDYTGELFF	TGTGCCACCAGTGATTACACCGGGGAGCTGTTTTTT
TRBJ2-3	.	TRBV3-1	TRBD1	CASSPDGQGQWDTQYF	TGTGCCAGCAGCCCCGACGGACAGGGGCAGTGGGATACGCAGTATTTT
TRBJ2-3	.	TRBV2	.	CAGGSGTDTQYF	TGTGCCGGAGGGTCAGGAACAGATACGCAGTATTTT
TRBJ2-7	few	TRBV29-1	.	CSVGTEGEQYF	TGCAGCGTTGGGACAGAAGGCGAGCAGTACTTC
TRBJ2-7	.	TRBV7-2	.	CASSFGLTEQYF	TGTGCCAGCAGCTTCGGCCTTACGGAGCAGTACTTC
TRBJ1-5	once	TRBV2	.	CATQEQGGQPQHF	TGTGCCACCCAAGAACAGGGAGGTCAGCCCCAGCATTTT
TRBJ1-1	.	TRBV29-1	.	CSVEDSGRGVRAVNTEAFF	TGCAGCGTTGAAGATTCCGGACGAGGGGTCCGAGCGGTGAACACTGAAGCTTTCTTT
TRBJ2-7	.	TRBV7-9	.	CASSGPGSYEQYF	TGTGCCAGCAGCGGGCCCGGGAGCTACGAGCAGTACTTC
TRBJ2-7	.	TRBV20-1	TRBD1	CSARGPPGTGYEQYF	TGCAGTGCTAGAGGGCCCCCCGGGACAGGGTACGAGCAGTACTTC
TRBJ2-1	.	TRBV15	.	CATSTYYNEQFF	TGTGCCACCAGCACCTATTACAATGAGCAGTTCTTC
TRBJ2-5	.	TRBV5-1	TRBD1	CASSISGTGGDETQYF	TGCGCCAGCAGCATCTCCGGGACAGGGGGTGATGAGACCCAGTACTTC
TRBJ2-3	.	TRBV29-1	.	CSVGQQHRTDTQYF	TGCAGCGTCGGACAGCAACATCGCACAGATACGCAGTATTTT
TRBJ1-4	.	TRBV12-3/TRBV12-4	.	CASRGTGPNEKLFF	TGTGCCAGCAGAGGAACAGGGCCTAATGAAAAACTGTTTTTT
TRBJ2-5	once	TRBV20-1	.	CSARSRGGVQETQYF	TGCAGTGCTAGGTCTCGAGGCGGTGTCCAAGAGACCCAGTACTTC
TRBJ2-6	.	TRBV9	.	CASNEGGRNSGANVLTF	TGTGCCAGCAATGAAGGTGGTCGGAACTCTGGGGCCAACGTCCTGACTTTC
TRBJ2-5	.	TRBV12-3/TRBV12-4	TRBD1	CASSLSAGGLQETQYF	TGTGCCAGCAGTTTGTCGGCAGGGGGCCTTCAAGAGACCCAGTACTTC